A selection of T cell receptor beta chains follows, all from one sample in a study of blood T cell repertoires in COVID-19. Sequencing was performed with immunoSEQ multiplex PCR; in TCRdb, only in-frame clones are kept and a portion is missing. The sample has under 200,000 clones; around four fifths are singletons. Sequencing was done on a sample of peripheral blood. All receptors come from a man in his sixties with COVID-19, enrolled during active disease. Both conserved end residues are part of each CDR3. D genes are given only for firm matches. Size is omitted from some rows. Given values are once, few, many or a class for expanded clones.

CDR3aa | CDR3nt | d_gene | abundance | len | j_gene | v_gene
CATSGSAGVRGETQYF | TGTGCCACCAGTGGCTCGGCGGGGGTGAGAGGAGAGACCCAGTACTTC | TRBD2 | NA | 16 | TRBJ2-5 | TRBV24-1
CACGGGQAARSYNEQFF | TGTGCCTGCGGTGGGGGACAGGCTGCAAGGTCCTACAATGAGCAGTTCTTC | TRBD1 | NA | 17 | TRBJ2-1 | TRBV30
CASSLTGTVAKNIQYF | TGTGCCAGCAGCTTGACTGGGACAGTAGCCAAAAACATTCAGTACTTC | TRBD1 | NA | 16 | TRBJ2-4 | TRBV11-1
CATSREAATNEKLFF | TGTGCCACCAGCAGAGAAGCTGCAACTAATGAAAAACTGTTTTTT | NA | NA | 15 | TRBJ1-4 | TRBV15
CASSLWTGNQPQHF | TGCGCCAGCAGCCTCTGGACAGGCAATCAGCCCCAGCATTTT | NA | NA | 14 | TRBJ1-5 | TRBV4-3
CATEGVSTDTQYF | TGTGCCACGGAGGGTGTTAGCACAGATACGCAGTATTTT | NA | NA | 13 | TRBJ2-3 | TRBV24-1
CASGQGAWETQYF | TGTGCCAGCGGACAGGGGGCTTGGGAGACCCAGTACTTC | TRBD1 | once | 13 | TRBJ2-5 | TRBV19
CASSLLNEKLFF | TGTGCCAGTAGTCTCTTAAATGAAAAACTGTTTTTT | NA | NA | 12 | TRBJ1-4 | TRBV19
CASKQGSDGYTF | TGTGCCAGCAAACAGGGAAGCGATGGCTACACCTTC | NA | NA | 12 | TRBJ1-2 | TRBV27
CSVDGEAGNTIYF | TGCAGCGTTGATGGGGAGGCTGGAAACACCATATATTTT | NA | NA | 13 | TRBJ1-3 | TRBV29-1
CASKIRWQGNQPQHF | TGTGCCAGCAAGATTCGGTGGCAGGGGAATCAGCCCCAGCATTTT | NA | NA | 15 | TRBJ1-5 | TRBV2
CASSQETAGTDTQYF | TGTGCCAGCAGCCAGGAGACTGCAGGCACAGATACGCAGTATTTT | NA | NA | 15 | TRBJ2-3 | TRBV3-1/TRBV3-2
CASSVRTGIDAGYTF | TGCGCCAGCAGCGTGAGGACGGGGATCGACGCTGGCTACACCTTC | NA | NA | 15 | TRBJ1-2 | TRBV5-1
CASSVGNSGGAGQYF | TGTGCCAGCAGCGTAGGAAATAGCGGGGGTGCAGGGCAGTACTTC | TRBD2 | few | 15 | TRBJ2-7 | TRBV9
CASSPTGSSQPQHF | TGTGCCAGCAGCCCGACAGGGTCGAGTCAGCCCCAGCATTTT | TRBD1 | NA | 14 | TRBJ1-5 | TRBV28
CASSLQGAGSYEQYF | TGCGCCAGCAGCCTTCAGGGGGCCGGGTCCTACGAGCAGTACTTC | TRBD1 | NA | 15 | TRBJ2-7 | TRBV4-3
CASSLSGSSYNEQFF | TGTGCCAGCAGCTTGTCGGGGAGCTCCTACAATGAGCAGTTCTTC | NA | once | 15 | TRBJ2-1 | TRBV5-6
CASSMWGPYGYTF | TGTGCCAGTAGTATGTGGGGCCCATATGGCTACACCTTC | NA | once | 13 | TRBJ1-2 | TRBV19
CASSTGQGVGTGELFF | TGTGCCAGCAGCACCGGACAGGGGGTGGGCACCGGGGAGCTGTTTTTT | TRBD1 | NA | 16 | TRBJ2-2 | TRBV9
CASSRQGNQPQHF | TGTGCCAGCAGCCGACAGGGGAATCAGCCCCAGCATTTT | TRBD1 | NA | 13 | TRBJ1-5 | TRBV2
CASTLDRGSTDTQYF | TGCGCCAGCACTCTGGACAGGGGAAGCACAGATACGCAGTATTTT | TRBD1 | NA | 15 | TRBJ2-3 | TRBV5-1
CASSEGQGVHNSPLHF | TGTGCCAGCAGTGAGGGACAGGGCGTACATAATTCACCCCTCCACTTT | TRBD1 | NA | 16 | TRBJ1-6 | TRBV25-1
CASSLVGSGTEAFF | TGTGCCAGCAGCTTGGTTGGGTCGGGGACTGAAGCTTTCTTT | NA | NA | 14 | TRBJ1-1 | TRBV5-4
CASSQGEAGGPIF | TGTGCCAGCAGCCAAGGGGAAGCGGGAGGGCCAATCTTC | TRBD2 | NA | 13 | TRBJ2-1 | TRBV3-1/TRBV3-2
CASSFSRGRDEKLFF | TGTGCCAGCAGCTTTTCCAGGGGCCGGGATGAAAAACTGTTTTTT | NA | NA | 15 | TRBJ1-4 | TRBV5-5
CASSLGQGRTEAFF | TGCGCCAGCAGCTTGGGGCAGGGAAGAACTGAAGCTTTCTTT | NA | NA | 14 | TRBJ1-1 | TRBV5-1
CASSRTRDSEAFF | TGTGCCAGCAGCCGGACCCGGGACAGCGAAGCTTTCTTT | TRBD1 | once | 13 | TRBJ1-1 | TRBV4-2
CASGDRGQSPLHF | TGTGCCAGCGGGGACAGGGGGCAATCACCCCTCCACTTT | TRBD1 | NA | 13 | TRBJ1-6 | TRBV6-5
CAWSSGQSYGYTF | TGTGCCTGGAGCTCCGGACAGTCATATGGCTACACCTTC | NA | NA | 13 | TRBJ1-2 | TRBV30
CASSPRTGTYQPQHF | TGTGCCAGCAGCCCTCGGACAGGGACATACCAGCCCCAGCATTTT | TRBD1 | NA | 15 | TRBJ1-5 | TRBV27
CASSLVTVRSYEQYF | TGTGCCAGCAGCTTAGTGACAGTTCGGTCCTACGAGCAGTACTTC | NA | NA | 15 | TRBJ2-7 | TRBV11-2